This TCR beta chain was identified during a study of cytomegalovirus exposure and HLA in healthy donors. The PCR ran on 60 Vbeta and 13 Jbeta primers. Assay used: immunoSEQ multiplex PCR; TCRdb lists only in-frame clones, some missing. The repertoire has about 270,000 clones, roughly two thirds of them found once; the top ten carry under 2.5%. With respect to this clone: The junction departs from the called germline gene at one end, perhaps through a read error.

Germline V gives CDR1 SEHNR, CDR2 FQNEAQ (reference sequence). This CDR3 contains 15 residues. The sample was PBMCs. This chain joins TRBV7-9 and TRBJ2-7; 8 bases fit TRBD2. This clonotype originated in a female donor in good health and CMV-seronegative. CDR3 sequence: CSSSSHSGTLYEQYF. DNA of the CDR3: TGTTCCAGCAGCTCCCATAGCGGGACACTTTACGAGCAGTACTTC. Variable domain in full (rest from reference TRBV7-9 and TRBJ2-7): DTGVSQNPRHKITKRGQNVTFRCDPISEHNRLYWYRQTLGQGPEFLTYFQNEAQLEKSRLLSDRFSAERPKGSFSTLEIQRTEQGDSAMYLCSSSSHSGTLYEQYFGPGTRLTVT.